One and the same sample provided the 6 T cell receptor beta chains below, sequenced in a study of blood T cell repertoires in COVID-19 (dated by TCRdb to 2018 to 2021). Library method: the immunoSEQ multiplex PCR assay. The source is immuneACCESS, and TCRdb retained only in-frame sequences with V and J called. Part of the clones is not carried over; for the studies checked, unresolved V genes explain less than half of this, and the remainder is unexplained. The sample table shows about 220,000 clones, and 80% to 90% are seen once. The ten largest clones capture over 2.5% of the sample. The sequencing sample was made of peripheral blood. These receptors were taken from a man over 45 who had recovered from COVID-19.

The rearrangement uses TRBV29-1 and TRBJ2-7; TRBD2 is a possible D gene (5 bases). The CDR3 length is 11 residues. Trimming cost V 7 bases and J 4 bases, with 11 bases left between them. Looked up from germline, CDR1 is SQVTM and CDR2 is ANQGSEA. The CDR3 nucleotides read TGCAGCGCCCGAGGGTCATACGAGCAGTACTTC. It codes for CSARGSYEQYF.

In this sample, this clone turned up a few times. V is TRBV6-5 and J is TRBJ2-1; 7 bases map to TRBD1. Per germline, CDR1 MNHEY and CDR2 SVGAGI. Trimming removed 2 bases from V and 4 bases from J; junction bases left unmatched: 2. This CDR3 spans 14 amino acids. The CDR3 here is CASSYQQGYNEQFF. The CDR3 coding sequence is TGTGCCAGCAGTTACCAACAGGGGTACAATGAGCAGTTCTTC.

The V gene is TRBV2, the J gene TRBJ2-1; 9 bases align to TRBD1. Germline loops: CDR1 SNHLY, CDR2 FYNNEI. The junction had 2 bases not matched to a gene; V was cut back by 4 bases and J by 4 bases. The CDR3 runs to 14 residues. The CDR3 nucleotides read TGTGCCAGCAGTGCCGGGACAGGGTACAATGAGCAGTTCTTC. Its protein is CASSAGTGYNEQFF. Full variable domain (rest looked up from reference TRBV2 and TRBJ2-1): EPEVTQTPSHQVTQMGQEVILRCVPISNHLYFYWYRQILGQKVEFLVSFYNNEISEKSEIFDDQFSVERPDGSNFTLKIRSTKLEDSAMYFCASSAGTGYNEQFFGPGTRLTVL.

The chain links TRBV29-1 to TRBJ2-1; D gene uncertain. V was trimmed by 3 bases and J by 7 bases, leaving 13 bases between them. The CDR3 loop spans 13 amino acids. Germline CDR1 is SQVTM and CDR2 is ANQGSEA. Here the CDR3 reads CSVDGGIVNEQFF. CDR3 DNA: TGCAGCGTTGACGGCGGAATTGTTAATGAGCAGTTCTTC.

The chain recombines TRBV12-5 with TRBJ2-1, with 9 bases fitting TRBD1. Germline V gives CDR1 LGHNT, CDR2 FRNRAP. There are 14 residues in the CDR3. J was trimmed by 6 bases and V by 4 bases; bases with no gene match: 4. Here the CDR3 DNA reads TGTGCTAGTGGTTCGGGACAGGGCGTCAATGAGCAGTTCTTC. Its translation is CASGSGQGVNEQFF.

The sample holds a few counts of this clone. The gene calls are TRBV6-6 and TRBJ1-1; the match to TRBD1 covers 8 bases. With V trimmed by 4 bases and J by 0 bases, 4 bases remained unmatched. The CDR3 totals 15 residues. Germline CDR1 reads MNHNY; CDR2 reads SVGAGI (reference sequence). DNA for the CDR3: TGTGCCAGCAGTTCCGCGGGACAGGTGAACACTGAAGCTTTCTTT. This encodes CASSSAGQVNTEAFF.